Listed below are T cell receptor beta chains from one sample, sequenced in a study of CD8+CD57+ T cells in acquired aplastic anemia. TCRdb recomputed calls from the reads with MiXCR, one row per CDR3 protein. This table holds about 68,000 distinct CDR3 sequences, roughly half found once. The specimen sequenced was sorted CD4+, CD8+, or CD8+CD57+ T cells (not recorded which) from PBMCs. All receptors come from a human donor in good health, serving as a control. Each CDR3 is given with its conserved first and last residue. A D gene is named only where the DNA matches it firmly. A clone size is listed for some rows: how often the clone was seen (once, few, many), or a class if it is expanded.

d_call: NA
v_call: TRBV20-1
j_call: TRBJ1-2
clone_size: NA
cdr3_nt: TGCAGTGCTAGAGATACCGGGACTCGGAGGGATGGCTACACCTTC
cdr3_aa: CSARDTGTRRDGYTF

d_call: TRBD2
v_call: TRBV15
j_call: TRBJ2-1
clone_size: NA
cdr3_nt: TGTGCCACCAGCAGAGGCTTAGCGGGAGGGCCGGAGTTCTTC
cdr3_aa: CATSRGLAGGPEFF

d_call: NA
v_call: TRBV12-3/TRBV12-4
j_call: TRBJ2-5
clone_size: many
cdr3_nt: TGTGCCAGCAGTGGGACCCTGTCAGCTACGGAGACCCAGTACTTC
cdr3_aa: CASSGTLSATETQYF

d_call: TRBD2
v_call: TRBV6-4
j_call: TRBJ2-2
clone_size: many
cdr3_nt: TGTGCCAGCAGCCCGAGCGGGAGGGGCACCGGGGAGCTGTTTTTT
cdr3_aa: CASSPSGRGTGELFF

d_call: TRBD1
v_call: TRBV27
j_call: TRBJ1-2
clone_size: many
cdr3_nt: TGTGCCAGCAGTTTAGGGACAGGGCGACATGGCTACACCTTC
cdr3_aa: CASSLGTGRHGYTF

d_call: NA
v_call: TRBV7-9
j_call: TRBJ2-7
clone_size: NA
cdr3_nt: TGTGCCAGCGGCTGGAAGGCCGACTACGAGCAGTACTTC
cdr3_aa: CASGWKADYEQYF

d_call: TRBD2
v_call: TRBV7-3
j_call: TRBJ2-5
clone_size: few
cdr3_nt: TGTGCCAGCAGCCTAGCGGGGGGGACCCAGTACTTC
cdr3_aa: CASSLAGGTQYF

d_call: NA
v_call: TRBV20-1
j_call: TRBJ1-1
clone_size: many
cdr3_nt: TGCAGTGCTAGTGGGGATTATAACACTGAAGCTTTCTTT
cdr3_aa: CSASGDYNTEAFF

d_call: NA
v_call: TRBV27
j_call: TRBJ1-2
clone_size: many
cdr3_nt: TGTGCCAGCAGATCGCTCAACAGAGGCTACACCTTC
cdr3_aa: CASRSLNRGYTF

d_call: NA
v_call: TRBV6-1
j_call: TRBJ1-1
clone_size: few
cdr3_nt: TGTGCCAGCAGTGAAGTCCTTCCAGAACTAACTGAAGCTTTCTTT
cdr3_aa: CASSEVLPELTEAFF

d_call: NA
v_call: TRBV6-5
j_call: TRBJ2-1
clone_size: many
cdr3_nt: TGTGCCAGCAGTTACTCGAGGGTGAGGGAGCAGTTCTTC
cdr3_aa: CASSYSRVREQFF

d_call: NA
v_call: TRBV10-2
j_call: TRBJ1-1
clone_size: NA
cdr3_nt: TGCGCCAGCAGTGAATTCGGGGAAGCTTTCTTT
cdr3_aa: CASSEFGEAFF

d_call: TRBD2
v_call: TRBV28
j_call: TRBJ2-5
clone_size: NA
cdr3_nt: TGTGCCAGCAGTTTGGAACTAGCGGGGAGTACACAAGAGACCCAGTACTTC
cdr3_aa: CASSLELAGSTQETQYF

d_call: NA
v_call: TRBV5-6
j_call: TRBJ1-4
clone_size: many
cdr3_nt: TGTGCCAGCAGCGTATCCGGGACGGAGAATGAAAAACTGTTTTTT
cdr3_aa: CASSVSGTENEKLFF

d_call: NA
v_call: TRBV29-1
j_call: TRBJ2-3
clone_size: NA
cdr3_nt: TGCAGCGTTGAAGTTGTGGGCACAGATACGCAGTATTTT
cdr3_aa: CSVEVVGTDTQYF

d_call: TRBD1
v_call: TRBV4-1
j_call: TRBJ1-3
clone_size: many
cdr3_nt: TGCGCCAGCAGCCCCGGGACAGGGGCTGGAAACACCATATATTTT
cdr3_aa: CASSPGTGAGNTIYF

d_call: NA
v_call: TRBV29-1
j_call: TRBJ2-3
clone_size: NA
cdr3_nt: TGCAGCGGTGGGGGACCTACACAGGCTAGGGACACAGATACGCAGTATTTT
cdr3_aa: CSGGGPTQARDTDTQYF

d_call: TRBD1
v_call: TRBV2
j_call: TRBJ1-5
clone_size: NA
cdr3_nt: TGTGCCAGCAGTGCCGGACAGGGTGGGTATCAGCCCCAGCATTTT
cdr3_aa: CASSAGQGGYQPQHF

d_call: NA
v_call: TRBV2
j_call: TRBJ2-5
clone_size: NA
cdr3_nt: TGTGCCAGCACCAAAGGGTCCCACGAGGGGACCCAGTACTTC
cdr3_aa: CASTKGSHEGTQYF

d_call: NA
v_call: TRBV15
j_call: TRBJ1-4
clone_size: NA
cdr3_nt: TGTGCCACCAGCCTGGGGAGGATCGATGAAAAACTGTTTTTT
cdr3_aa: CATSLGRIDEKLFF

d_call: NA
v_call: TRBV10-3
j_call: TRBJ1-1
clone_size: NA
cdr3_nt: TGTGCCAGCAGTTATGGACCAAACACTGAAGCTTTCTTT
cdr3_aa: CASSYGPNTEAFF

d_call: NA
v_call: TRBV7-3
j_call: TRBJ1-6
clone_size: NA
cdr3_nt: TGTGCCAGCAGCTTAACGGGGAATTCACCCCTCCACTTT
cdr3_aa: CASSLTGNSPLHF

d_call: NA
v_call: TRBV2
j_call: TRBJ1-1
clone_size: few
cdr3_nt: TGTGCCAGCAAGTGGAACACTGAAGCTTTCTTT
cdr3_aa: CASKWNTEAFF

d_call: NA
v_call: TRBV6-1
j_call: TRBJ2-2
clone_size: NA
cdr3_nt: TGTGCCAGCTCGGCCAGGGCTTCCACCGGGGAGCTGTTTTTT
cdr3_aa: CASSARASTGELFF

d_call: NA
v_call: TRBV29-1
j_call: TRBJ1-2
clone_size: NA
cdr3_nt: TGCAGCGTGATGACAGGAGTTTATGGCTACACCTTC
cdr3_aa: CSVMTGVYGYTF

d_call: NA
v_call: TRBV20-1
j_call: TRBJ2-5
clone_size: NA
cdr3_nt: TGCAGTGCTCCAAGAGCGCTCCAAGAGACCCAGTACTTC
cdr3_aa: CSAPRALQETQYF

d_call: TRBD1
v_call: TRBV7-6
j_call: TRBJ2-3
clone_size: NA
cdr3_nt: TGTGCCAGCAGCAAACGGACAGGCCGCACAGATACGCAGTATTTT
cdr3_aa: CASSKRTGRTDTQYF

d_call: NA
v_call: TRBV15
j_call: TRBJ1-1
clone_size: once
cdr3_nt: TGTGCCACCAGCAGAGATCTGAGGGCTAACACTGAAGCTTTCTTT
cdr3_aa: CATSRDLRANTEAFF

d_call: TRBD1
v_call: TRBV10-3
j_call: TRBJ1-1
clone_size: NA
cdr3_nt: TGTGCCATCAGTCCGGGACAGTCGTTGTCTGAAGCTTTCTTT
cdr3_aa: CAISPGQSLSEAFF